The 9 T cell receptor beta chains reported below all come from one sample, sequenced in a study of human T cells and chemical hapten exposure. Total RNA was isolated from unfractionated whole blood. Individual cDNA molecules had unique molecular identifiers attached to them by the library. TCRdb processed the reads anew with MiXCR; each CDR3 protein has one entry. The sample holds around 120,000 distinct CDR3 sequences, about 8.9% seen once. What was sequenced was whole blood. The receptors shown here come from a human donor in good health. Some clones in this sample may be carry-over from other donors' samples.

This clonotype was observed many times. V usage is TRBV6-5 and J usage is TRBJ1-5; tentatively, D is TRBD1 (5 bases). CDR1 MNHEY and CDR2 SVGAGI come from the germline V gene. Trimming removed 6 bases from V and 0 bases from J, with 12 bases in between. This CDR3 has 15 residues. CDR3 DNA sequence: TGTGCCAGCAGACGAGACAGCTATAGCAATCAGCCCCAGCATTTT. Amino acids: CASRRDSYSNQPQHF.

The sample holds many counts of this clonotype. The J gene is TRBJ2-3, the V gene TRBV20-1, with no clear D. Germline values: CDR1 DFQATT, CDR2 SNEGSKA (reference sequence). The CDR3 spans 15 residues. Between the trimmed V and J ends, which lost 3 bases and 6 bases, there was a span of 19 bases. The CDR3 sequence: CSARARQTGDDTQYF. For the CDR3, the DNA is TGCAGTGCTAGGGCCCGCCAAACTGGGGATGATACGCAGTATTTT.

The genes are TRBV7-6 and TRBJ2-3; 10 bases are shared with TRBD2. CDR1 and CDR2 from the germline V gene are SGHVS and FNYEAQ. Trimming cost V 2 bases and J 0 bases; bases outside gene matches: 2. The CDR3 extends over 16 amino acids. CDR3 region: CASSLLAGESTDTQYF. CDR3 sequence (DNA): TGTGCCAGCAGCTTACTAGCGGGGGAGAGCACAGATACGCAGTATTTT. Complete variable domain (other parts from reference TRBV7-6 and TRBJ2-3): GAGVSQSPRYKVTKRGQDVALRCDPISGHVSLYWYRQALGQGPEFLTYFNYEAQQDKSGLPNDRFSAERPEGSISTLTIQRTEQRDSAMYRCASSLLAGESTDTQYFGPGTRLTVL.

This clonotype showed up many times. The chain couples TRBV29-1 to TRBJ2-1; D unclear. Trimming shortened V by 4 bases and J by 9 bases, and 7 bases separated the two germline ends. The length of the CDR3 is 10 residues. Germline CDR1 and CDR2: SQVTM and ANQGSEA. The CDR3 sequence: CSVGAGEQFF. For the CDR3, the DNA is TGCAGCGTTGGAGCTGGTGAGCAGTTCTTC.

There are a few counts of this clonotype. This chain links TRBV29-1 with TRBJ1-1; D ambiguous. The CDR3 loop spans 13 amino acids. Germline V lookup: CDR1 SQVTM, CDR2 ANQGSEA. V was cut by 0 bases and J by 0 bases, with 5 bases left in between. The CDR3 sequence: CSVEDPVNTEAFF. CDR3 nucleotide sequence: TGCAGCGTTGAAGATCCAGTGAACACTGAAGCTTTCTTT.

The chain is built from TRBV5-6 and TRBJ2-3; 7 nucleotides match TRBD1. The CDR3 consists of 14 residues. V lost 3 bases and J lost 0; bases outside the gene matches: 1. CDR1 is SGHDT, CDR2 YYEEEE, per germline. The CDR3 DNA follows: TGTGCCAGCAGCTGGACAGGCAGCACAGATACGCAGTATTTT. It yields the protein CASSWTGSTDTQYF.

V and J are TRBV10-2 and TRBJ1-3, with D tentatively TRBD1 (5 bases). Germline CDR1 WSHSY, CDR2 SAAADI. This CDR3 has 14 residues. V was trimmed by 4 bases and J by 0 bases, leaving 7 bases between them. The CDR3 region has the DNA TGCGCCAGCAGTGGGGACCTCTCTGGAAACACCATATATTTT. Its translation is CASSGDLSGNTIYF.

This chain uses TRBV14 with TRBJ2-5, with D unclear. Germline V gene data show CDR1 as SGHDN and CDR2 as FVKESK. This CDR3 spans 14 amino acids. V was trimmed by 4 bases and J by 5 bases, leaving 14 bases between them. The CDR3: CASSRLGVQETQYF. In nucleotides, the CDR3 is TGTGCCAGCAGCCGGTTAGGAGTTCAGGAGACCCAGTACTTC.

This clonotype was counted many times. The genes are TRBV20-1 and TRBJ1-1; TRBD1 might be the D (5 bases). The CDR3 spans 12 residues. Germline V gene data show CDR1 as DFQATT and CDR2 as SNEGSKA (reference sequence). The CDR3 nucleotides are TGCAGCACGGGACGGACGAACACTGAAGCTTTCTTT. Protein sequence: CSTGRTNTEAFF.